This TCR beta chain was captured by sequencing in a study of blood T cell repertoires in COVID-19. Study details: Material from acute and convalescent COVID-19 was sourced from the United States, Italy and Spain. PBMCs, B-cell-depleted T cells, or T cells provided the cDNA or gDNA that made up the material.

V shed 0 bases and J shed 14 bases, with 16 bases lying between them. The CDR3 loop spans 13 amino acids. Germline CDR1 reads MNHEY; CDR2 reads SVGAGI. Original methodology: Estimates of nucleated cell counts were drawn from the amplification of reference gene primers. Assay used: immunoSEQ multiplex PCR; TCRdb lists only in-frame clones, some missing. Clonal size and the V and J genes are those of that table, whereas D and trimming came from the DNA. The data hold hundreds of thousands of clones, with about nine tenths observed a single time. Sequenced input: peripheral blood. The source is a woman aged 55-69 years who had recovered from COVID-19. The chain recombines TRBV6-5 with TRBJ1-2, with a possible D match to TRBD1 (6 bases). CDR3 DNA sequence: TGTGCCAGCAGTTACTCGAAGGAACAGGGAGAGACCTTC. It translates to CASSYSKEQGETF.